These 28 T cell receptor beta chains originate from one sample sequenced in a study of blood T cell repertoires in COVID-19. The protocol was immunoSEQ multiplex PCR, while the TCRdb copy is restricted to in-frame clones and leaves out a portion. Of tens of thousands of clones in the sample, around nine tenths were seen once. The sample consisted of peripheral blood. Source of these receptors: a woman aged 55-69 years with acute or convalescent COVID-19.

The gene calls are TRBV18 and TRBJ2-2; a possible D gene is TRBD1 (5 bases). Germline assignment: CDR1 KGHSH and CDR2 LQKENI. The ends were cut back, 3 bases at V and 0 bases at J, with 8 bases in the middle. The CDR3 sequence is 15 residues long. CDR3 region: CASSPKGSNTGELFF. The DNA for the CDR3 is TGTGCCAGCTCACCGAAGGGGTCGAACACCGGGGAGCTGTTTTTT.

This chain connects TRBV3-1 (or the pseudogene TRBV3-2) to TRBJ1-3, with TRBD1 matching over 8 bases. The V and J ends lost 1 base and 4 bases, in that order; junction bases with no gene match: 15. CDR3 length: 19 residues. CDR1 is LGHDT and CDR2 is YNNKEL in the germline V gene (reference sequence). The CDR3 nucleotides read TGTGCCAGCAGCCAAGCATCAGGCCAGGGGGCTTCTTTGGGAAACACCATATATTTT. It specifies CASSQASGQGASLGNTIYF.

The chain has TRBV7-6 and TRBJ2-4, with 9 positions matching TRBD1. Germline V gives CDR1 SGHVS, CDR2 FNYEAQ. The ends lost 5 bases at V and 0 bases at J; junction bases unmatched: 14. This CDR3 is built from 19 residues. The CDR3 DNA follows: TGTGCCAGCAGCACCCAGGCGGGACAGGGACGGGTAGCCAAAAACATTCAGTACTTC. This sequence encodes CASSTQAGQGRVAKNIQYF.

The chain has TRBV2 and TRBJ2-2; 9 positions agree with TRBD1. The V gene's germline CDR1 is SNHLY and CDR2 FYNNEI. The length of the CDR3 is 14 residues. After removal of 5 bases from V and 6 bases from J, the junction contained 4 bases not matched to a gene. The CDR3: CASSRDRDSGELFF. DNA for the CDR3: TGTGCCAGCAGTCGGGACAGGGATTCCGGGGAGCTGTTTTTT.

The rearrangement uses TRBV11-2 and TRBJ1-6, with TRBD1 matching over 9 bases. With V trimmed by 1 base and J by 7 bases, 2 bases remained unmatched. Germline assignment: CDR1 SGHAT and CDR2 FQNNGV. This CDR3 comprises 15 residues. CDR3 nucleotides: TGTGCCAGCAGCTTAGGTGGGACAGGGAATTCACCCCTCCACTTT. As protein: CASSLGGTGNSPLHF.

The chain combines TRBV30 with TRBJ2-1, with 10 bases that match TRBD2. This CDR3 contains 14 residues. Germline loops: CDR1 GTSNPN, CDR2 SVGIG (reference sequence). The junction had 7 bases not matched to a gene; V was cut back by 7 bases and J by 4 bases. The CDR3 bases are TGTGCCTCCGATCTAGCGGGAGAATACAATGAGCAGTTCTTC. It encodes CASDLAGEYNEQFF.

CDR3 nucleotides: TGTGCCAGCAGCCCTGGACAGGGGGGCGAAAAACTGTTTTTT. It encodes CASSPGQGGEKLFF. The chain couples TRBV7-9 to TRBJ1-4; 10 bases line up with TRBD1. CDR1 is SEHNR and CDR2 is FQNEAQ in the germline V gene (reference sequence). The CDR3 extends over 14 amino acids. The J segment lost 8 bases and the V segment lost 5 bases, leaving 5 bases of the junction unmatched.

V usage is TRBV21-1 and J usage is TRBJ2-7; whether TRBD1, the table's D call, matches the DNA was not checked. TRBV21-1 is designated a pseudogene. This CDR3 spans 16 amino acids. CDR3 DNA: TGTGCCAGCACCCTAGTTGAGAGGGGGCCTTCCTACGAGCAGTACGTC. Its protein product is CASTLVERGPSYEQYV.

Worth noting for this clone: Within the sample, other DNA sequences also encode this same CDR3. The chain links TRBV6-5 to TRBJ1-2; D is uncertain. Germline CDR1 reads MNHEY; CDR2 reads SVGAGI. V lost 0 bases to trimming and J lost 5 bases, with 7 bases between them. The CDR3 is 13 amino acids. The CDR3 spells CASSYSGAYGYTF. In DNA, the CDR3 is TGTGCCAGCAGTTACTCGGGCGCGTATGGCTACACCTTC.

V usage is TRBV5-5 and J usage is TRBJ1-6, with 8 positions matching TRBD1. Trimming removed 3 bases from V and 4 bases from J; junction bases left unmatched: 9. Germline assignment: CDR1 SGHKS and CDR2 YYEKEE (reference sequence). The CDR3 loop spans 17 amino acids. The chain's CDR3 is CASSSIQGAIYNSPLHF. For the CDR3, the DNA is TGTGCCAGCAGCTCAATCCAGGGGGCCATTTATAATTCACCCCTCCACTTT.

This chain uses TRBV19 with TRBJ1-6; a weak D match, TRBD1 (5 bases). V lost 9 bases, J lost 8 bases, and 17 bases lay in between. The CDR3 spans 14 residues. CDR1 and CDR2 (germline): LNHDA, SQIVND (reference sequence). CDR3: CASRRRGAHSPLHF. CDR3 DNA sequence: TGTGCCAGCCGACGGAGGGGAGCGCATTCACCCCTCCACTTT.

The genes are TRBV5-1 and TRBJ2-4, with D possibly matching TRBD2 (5 bases). Germline CDR1 is SGHRS and CDR2 is YFSETQ. The germline V and J ends were trimmed by 4 bases and 7 bases, with 15 bases remaining between them. The CDR3 loop spans 14 amino acids. CDR3 nucleotides: TGCGCCAGCAGCCCCGGACTGAGCCCCAACATTCAGTACTTC. Translated, it gives CASSPGLSPNIQYF.

This chain uses TRBV3-1 (or the pseudogene TRBV3-2) with TRBJ2-7; D call uncertain. The CDR3 is made up of 13 amino acids. Germline V CDR1 and CDR2: LGHDT, YNNKEL (reference sequence). The V end was cut by 4 bases, the J end by 0 bases, with 7 bases between. This CDR3 is CASSLIGSYEQYV. The CDR3 DNA is TGTGCCAGCAGCCTAATCGGCTCCTACGAGCAGTACGTC.

The genes are TRBV7-9 and TRBJ2-6, with D perhaps matching TRBD1 (6 bases). The CDR3 runs 15 residues. Trimming cost V 3 bases and J 0 bases, with 6 bases left between them. Per germline, CDR1 SEHNR and CDR2 FQNEAQ (reference sequence). The CDR3 sequence: CASSFRGSGANVLTF. In DNA form, the CDR3 reads TGTGCCAGCAGCTTCAGGGGCTCTGGGGCCAACGTCCTGACTTTC.

The V gene is TRBV19, the J gene TRBJ2-2; TRBD1 aligns across 9 bases. Unmatched junction bases numbered 6, after V lost 6 bases and J lost 4 bases. The CDR3 is 15 residues long. The germline CDR1 and CDR2 sequences are LNHDA and SQIVND (reference sequence). In DNA form, the CDR3 reads TGTGCCAGTAGGACCGGGACAGGGCCCACCGGGGAGCTGTTTTTT. As protein: CASRTGTGPTGELFF.

The CDR3 region is CSVGATKGYTF. CDR3 nucleotide sequence: TGCAGCGTGGGAGCTACTAAAGGCTACACCTTC. This chain joins TRBV29-1 and TRBJ1-2; D uncertain. The CDR3 has 11 residues. Trimming removed 6 bases from V and 8 bases from J, with 13 bases in between. Germline assignment: CDR1 SQVTM and CDR2 ANQGSEA.

About this clone: The identical CDR3 is also encoded by other nucleotide sequences in the sample. The chain employs TRBV7-2 and TRBJ2-6, with D tentatively TRBD2 (7 bases). Trimming cost V 5 bases and J 4 bases, with 18 bases left between them. CDR3 length: 17 amino acids. CDR1 is SGHTA, CDR2 FQGNSA, per germline. The CDR3 nucleotides read TGTGCCAGCAGCCTATCCATGGGGGGGCTCGGGGCCAACGTCCTGACTTTC. Protein product: CASSLSMGGLGANVLTF.

CDR3 in DNA: TGTGCCAGCAGCTCCCGACCCCGGGGGAGCGGGGAGCTGTTTTTT. As protein: CASSSRPRGSGELFF. The V and J genes are TRBV7-6 and TRBJ2-2; D may be TRBD2 (6 bases). V lost 4 bases, J lost 7 bases, and 16 bases lay in between. The CDR3 runs 15 residues. In germline, CDR1 is SGHVS, CDR2 FNYEAQ.

The gene calls are TRBV7-9 and TRBJ2-5; D possibly corresponds to TRBD1 (5 bases). In germline, CDR1 is SEHNR, CDR2 FQNEAQ (reference sequence). The CDR3 runs to 16 residues. V gave up 3 bases and J gave up 0 bases, with 14 bases separating them. The CDR3 bases are TGTGCCAGCAGCTTGGAAAAGGGGCCGTACCAAGAGACCCAGTACTTC. It specifies CASSLEKGPYQETQYF.

The CDR3 region is CASSIWAGGAGTQETQYF. The DNA of the CDR3 is TGTGCCAGTAGTATATGGGCAGGGGGCGCGGGGACCCAAGAGACCCAGTACTTC. V usage is TRBV19 and J usage is TRBJ2-5; 8 bases fit TRBD1. The length of the CDR3 is 18 residues. V shed 2 bases and J 1 base; nucleotides not matched to a gene: 12. Per the germline V gene, CDR1 is LNHDA and CDR2 is SQIVND (reference sequence).

The V call is TRBV19, the J call TRBJ1-1, with a tentative D call TRBD1 (6 bases). The CDR3 is 14 residues long. The germline CDR1 and CDR2 sequences are LNHDA and SQIVND (reference sequence). V shed 5 bases and J shed 1 base, with 11 bases lying between them. The DNA for the CDR3 is TGTGCCAGTAGTCCCCGCAGGGGGAACACTGAAGCTTTCTTT. Its protein is CASSPRRGNTEAFF.

V gene TRBV29-1 combines with J gene TRBJ1-1; TRBD1 is a possible D gene (5 bases). CDR3 size: 14 residues. Trimming took off 7 bases at V and 3 bases at J, with 18 bases between the two ends. Germline V CDR1 and CDR2: SQVTM, ANQGSEA. The CDR3 loop reads CSAGWRGFDTEAFF. The CDR3 nucleotides are TGCAGCGCTGGCTGGAGGGGCTTTGACACTGAAGCTTTCTTT.

The V and J genes are TRBV30 and TRBJ1-4, with TRBD1 matching 8 bases. With V trimmed by 0 bases and J by 4 bases, 4 bases remained unmatched. Germline loops: CDR1 GTSNPN, CDR2 SVGIG (reference sequence). CDR3 length: 15 amino acids. CDR3 DNA sequence: TGTGCCTGGAGTGTACGGGACAGGCTTAATGAAAAACTGTTTTTT. Translated: CAWSVRDRLNEKLFF.

In its sample, this clone was seen a few times. The gene calls are TRBV2 and TRBJ1-2; D remains ambiguous. Trimming pared 2 bases from V and 2 bases from J, leaving 6 bases between. CDR1 SNHLY and CDR2 FYNNEI come from the germline V gene. CDR3 length: 13 residues. The CDR3 spells CASSEHRNYGYTF. DNA of the CDR3: TGTGCCAGCAGTGAACACAGAAACTATGGCTACACCTTC. Full variable domain (missing parts from reference TRBV2 and TRBJ1-2): EPEVTQTPSHQVTQMGQEVILRCVPISNHLYFYWYRQILGQKVEFLVSFYNNEISEKSEIFDDQFSVERPDGSNFTLKIRSTKLEDSAMYFCASSEHRNYGYTFGSGTRLTVV.

J is TRBJ2-2 and V is TRBV6-4; 10 positions agree with TRBD1. This CDR3 is 14 amino acids long. V shed 6 bases, J shed 6 bases, and the junction held 4 bases outside the gene matches. Germline V gene lookup returns CDR1 MRHNA and CDR2 SNTAGT. The DNA of the CDR3 is TGTGCCAGCAGGGGGACAGGGGACGCCGGGGAGCTGTTTTTT. This sequence encodes CASRGTGDAGELFF.

V gene TRBV5-5 combines with J gene TRBJ2-5, with 9 bases aligning to TRBD1. The V segment lost 4 bases and the J segment 4 bases; nucleotides outside the gene matches: 5. The germline V gene has CDR1 SGHKS and CDR2 YYEKEE (reference sequence). This CDR3 spans 14 amino acids. CDR3 sequence reads: CASSPRTGAETQYF. The DNA for the CDR3 is TGTGCCAGCAGCCCGAGGACAGGGGCAGAGACCCAGTACTTC.

In DNA, the CDR3 is TGTGCCAGCAGCGAATTTCCCCGGGAGAGAACTTTCTTT. The encoded protein is CASSEFPRERTFF. The chain has TRBV9 and TRBJ1-1; D is unresolved. From germline, CDR1 is SGDLS and CDR2 YYNGEE. This CDR3 contains 13 residues. Trimming left V 3 bases short and J 12 bases short, with 18 bases between.

This chain uses TRBV6-5 with TRBJ1-2; D unclear. Germline V gene lookup returns CDR1 MNHEY and CDR2 SVGAGI. V lost 2 bases to trimming and J lost 6 bases, with 10 bases between them. The CDR3 loop spans 13 amino acids. CDR3 DNA sequence: TGTGCCAGCAGTTACCTGGTTTCGGATGGCTACACCTTC. Translating gives CASSYLVSDGYTF.